The 23 T cell receptor beta chains below come from one sample, sequenced in a study of STAT5B mutations in CD4+ large granular lymphocyte leukemia. Sequenced by immunoSEQ multiplex PCR; TCRdb stores in-frame clones only, minus some. In the table there are 30,000 to 35,000 clones, 87% of which are singletons. What was sequenced was CD4+ T cells from blood buffy coats. The source is a human donor in good health.

V gene TRBV19 combines with J gene TRBJ1-1, with a tentative D call TRBD1 (5 bases). The CDR3 spans 14 residues. V was clipped by 7 bases and J by 5 bases, with 17 bases between them. Germline V gene data show CDR1 as LNHDA and CDR2 as SQIVND (reference sequence). CDR3: CASNNEGVGTEAFF. The DNA for the CDR3 is TGTGCCAGTAACAATGAAGGGGTCGGGACTGAAGCTTTCTTT.

The rearrangement uses TRBV2 and TRBJ1-5, with D tentatively TRBD1 (5 bases). Trimming pared 5 bases from V and 3 bases from J, leaving 11 bases between. The CDR3 is 14 amino acids. Germline V gene lookup returns CDR1 SNHLY and CDR2 FYNNEI. The CDR3 loop reads CASSYTGTNQPQHF. DNA of the CDR3: TGTGCCAGCAGTTATACAGGAACCAATCAGCCCCAGCATTTT.

The gene calls are TRBV9 and TRBJ1-1, with D hard to call. V was clipped by 4 bases and J by 0 bases, with 13 bases between them. The CDR3 spans 15 residues. Germline CDR1 SGDLS, CDR2 YYNGEE. The CDR3 sequence: CASSRSRTVNTEAFF. In nucleotides, the CDR3 is TGTGCCAGCAGCAGGTCTCGGACGGTGAACACTGAAGCTTTCTTT.

CDR3 sequence reads: CASSSRQGEGYTF. CDR3 in DNA: TGTGCCAGCAGCTCCAGACAGGGCGAGGGCTACACCTTC. The chain is built from TRBV5-7 and TRBJ1-2; 7 nucleotides align to TRBD1. TRBV5-7 belongs to the ORF category, with a function that is uncertain. The CDR3 is 13 residues long. Germline trimming cut 3 bases from V and 8 bases from J; bases unmatched to any gene: 7.

This clone showed up just once. The chain uses TRBV18 and TRBJ2-1, with 15 bases identical to TRBD2. This CDR3 spans 17 amino acids. V was pared by 5 bases and J by 6 bases, with 8 bases of the junction left unmatched. Looked up from germline, CDR1 is KGHSH and CDR2 is LQKENI. CDR3 nucleotides: TGTGCCAGCTCAACAGGCCTGGGACTAGCGGGAGGCAATGAGCAGTTCTTC. This translates into CASSTGLGLAGGNEQFF.

CDR3 loop: CASSLGATNLYNEQFF. As DNA, the CDR3 is TGTGCCAGCAGCTTAGGGGCCACAAACCTGTACAATGAGCAGTTCTTC. The chain is built from TRBV13 and TRBJ2-1; no definite D call. V dropped 0 bases and J dropped 4 bases, with 13 bases sitting between them. Germline-derived CDR1 and CDR2 are PRHDT and FYEKMQ (reference sequence). The CDR3 totals 16 residues.

CDR3 amino acids: CASSPHGSTGVEAQHF. The CDR3 bases are TGTGCCAGCAGCCCCCACGGATCGACAGGGGTTGAGGCCCAGCATTTT. The J gene is TRBJ1-5, the V gene TRBV9; 8 positions match TRBD1. The CDR3 length is 16 residues. Germline loops: CDR1 SGDLS, CDR2 YYNGEE. The J segment lost 11 bases and the V segment lost 4 bases, leaving 17 bases of the junction unmatched. The whole variable domain, remainder taken from reference TRBV9 and TRBJ1-5, is DSGVTQTPKHLITATGQRVTLRCSPRSGDLSVYWYQQSLDQGLQFLIQYYNGEERAKGNILERFSAQQFPDLHSELNLSSLELGDSALYFCASSPHGSTGVEAQHFGDGTRLSIL.

The V call is TRBV5-8, the J call TRBJ1-1, with D hard to call. This CDR3 comprises 11 residues. Germline V lookup: CDR1 SGHTS, CDR2 YDEGEE. Trimming cost V 2 bases and J 8 bases, with 7 bases left between them. The CDR3 reads CASSLIREAFF. Written as DNA, the CDR3 is TGTGCCAGCAGCTTAATCCGCGAAGCTTTCTTT.

The J gene is TRBJ2-3, the V gene TRBV9, with 7 positions matching TRBD2. The germline gives CDR1 SGDLS, CDR2 YYNGEE. Losses at the gene ends were 0 bases for V and 3 bases for J; bases not matched to a gene: 4. The CDR3 has 15 residues. The DNA of the CDR3 is TGTGCCAGCAGCGTAGACCCCGGGAGGACAGATACGCAGTATTTT. Protein sequence: CASSVDPGRTDTQYF.

The chain links TRBV28 to TRBJ2-7, with D perhaps matching TRBD1 or TRBD2 (5 bases each). The CDR3 contains 13 residues. The germline gives CDR1 MDHEN, CDR2 SYDVKM. Between the trimmed V and J ends, which lost 1 base and 6 bases, there was a span of 10 bases. The CDR3, as DNA: TGTGCCAGCAGTTTATATAGAGGGGTCGAGCAGTACTTC. It encodes CASSLYRGVEQYF.

The count of this clone is one. The chain has TRBV5-3 and TRBJ1-4; 9 bases map to TRBD1. TRBV5-3 is recorded as an ORF, its role being uncertain. CDR3 length equals 14 residues. J lost 5 bases, V lost 5 bases, and 4 bases had no gene match. CDR3 coding DNA: TGTGCCAGAAGACCCGGGACAGGGAATGAAAAACTGTTTTTT. Translated, it gives CARRPGTGNEKLFF.

This chain uses TRBV27 with TRBJ1-3; perhaps TRBD1 as D (5 bases). The V gene lost 4 bases and the J gene lost 0 bases, with 10 bases spanning the gap. CDR3 length: 15 residues. CDR1 is MNHEY, CDR2 SMNVEV, per germline (reference sequence). CDR3 nucleotide sequence: TGTGCCAGCAGTTCCACGGGGACCTCTGGAAACACCATATATTTT. Protein sequence: CASSSTGTSGNTIYF.

The rearrangement links TRBV10-3 to TRBJ2-7; D may be TRBD1 or TRBD2 (5 bases each). Per the germline V gene, CDR1 is ENHRY and CDR2 is SYGVKD. The CDR3 is 15 amino acids. V was trimmed by 3 bases and J by 3 bases, leaving 15 bases between them. The CDR3 here is CAISDRGRSLYEQYF. CDR3 DNA: TGTGCCATCAGTGACCGGGGACGGAGCCTCTACGAGCAGTACTTC.

The rearrangement uses TRBV25-1 and TRBJ1-2, with D uncertain. The ends were cut back, 2 bases at V and 2 bases at J, with 0 bases in the middle. The V gene's germline CDR1 is MGHDK and CDR2 SYGVNS. The CDR3 contains 11 residues. The CDR3 is CASSENYGYTF. The CDR3 DNA follows: TGTGCCAGCAGTGAAAACTATGGCTACACCTTC.

The V call is TRBV28, the J call TRBJ1-4; D may be TRBD1 (5 bases). V shed 3 bases and J shed 7 bases, with 15 bases lying between them. The CDR3 is 15 amino acids. Germline V CDR1 and CDR2: MDHEN, SYDVKM. CDR3 residues: CASSFSGAGGEKLFF. CDR3 DNA: TGTGCCAGCAGTTTCTCCGGGGCCGGGGGTGAAAAACTGTTTTTT. The full variable domain, completed using reference TRBV28 and TRBJ1-4, is DVKVTQSSRYLVKRTGEKVFLECVQDMDHENMFWYRQDPGLGLRLIYFSYDVKMKEKGDIPEGYSVSREKKERFSLILESASTNQTSMYLCASSFSGAGGEKLFFGSGTQLSVL.

The rearrangement links TRBV9 to TRBJ1-1, with 9 bases lining up with TRBD1. Germline V gives CDR1 SGDLS, CDR2 YYNGEE. The CDR3 is 15 amino acids. The J segment lost 5 bases and the V segment lost 4 bases, leaving 9 bases of the junction unmatched. The CDR3 here is CASSPTGTGLTEAFF. CDR3 nucleotide sequence: TGTGCCAGCAGCCCAACCGGGACAGGGCTTACTGAAGCTTTCTTT.

The chain uses TRBV11-2 and TRBJ1-2, with TRBD1 matching 8 bases. Germline lookup yields CDR1 SGHAT and CDR2 FQNNGV. V shed 6 bases, J shed 10 bases, and the junction held 16 bases outside the gene matches. This CDR3 comprises 15 residues. CDR3 protein: CASRKGEWQGAIYTF. The CDR3 DNA sequence: TGTGCCAGCAGAAAAGGAGAATGGCAGGGGGCGATCTACACCTTC.

This chain joins TRBV28 and TRBJ1-5; unclear D gene. The CDR3 is 16 residues long. V was cut by 6 bases and J by 0 bases, with 15 bases left in between. Germline-derived CDR1 and CDR2 are MDHEN and SYDVKM. Here the CDR3 reads CASSPYDTLSNQPQHF. CDR3 DNA: TGTGCCAGCAGCCCCTACGACACCCTTAGCAATCAGCCCCAGCATTTT.

This clone has just one count. This chain connects TRBV27 to TRBJ1-2; D is ambiguous. Trimming pared 5 bases from V and 4 bases from J, leaving 17 bases between. CDR1 is MNHEY, CDR2 SMNVEV, per germline (reference sequence). The CDR3 has 15 residues. CDR3 sequence (DNA): TGTGCCAGCAGTCCCCGGGCCCGCCTGGGCTATGGCTACACCTTC. This encodes CASSPRARLGYGYTF.

This clone occurred once. The J gene is TRBJ2-2, the V gene TRBV7-8; D is undetermined. V lost 0 bases, J lost 11 bases, and 13 bases lay in between. This CDR3 has 14 residues. Germline loops: CDR1 SGHVS, CDR2 FQNEAQ. The CDR3 DNA reads TGTGCCAGCAGCTTAGCCACAGCCTCGAATGAGCTGTTTTTT. It specifies CASSLATASNELFF.

The chain links TRBV28 to TRBJ1-5, with D tentatively TRBD1 (6 bases). From germline, CDR1 is MDHEN and CDR2 SYDVKM. V was pared by 6 bases and J by 1 base, with 10 bases between. There are 14 residues in the CDR3. As DNA, the CDR3 is TGTGCCAGCAGCCCACAGGGAAGCAATCAGCCCCAGCATTTT. It yields the protein CASSPQGSNQPQHF.

The chain has TRBV28 and TRBJ1-1; D not certain. CDR1 is MDHEN and CDR2 is SYDVKM in the germline V gene. The CDR3 runs 12 residues. Trimming cost V 8 bases and J 0 bases, with 7 bases left between them. The CDR3, as DNA: TGTGCCAGCCATTCATTGAACACTGAAGCTTTCTTT. As protein: CASHSLNTEAFF.

V gene TRBV7-9 combines with J gene TRBJ2-3; 11 positions match TRBD2. Losses at the gene ends were 5 bases for V and 0 bases for J; bases not matched to a gene: 4. The CDR3 has 16 amino acids. CDR1 and CDR2 from the germline V gene are SEHNR and FQNEAQ (reference sequence). The CDR3 bases are TGTGCCAGCAGCACAACTAGCGGGAGTAGCACAGATACGCAGTATTTT. Translated, it gives CASSTTSGSSTDTQYF.